Presented here are 18 T cell receptor beta chains from one specimen sequenced in a study of T cells in Graves' hyperthyroidism and ophthalmopathy. From RNA transcripts, TCR beta CDR3 regions were amplified. TCR CDR3 regions were first amplified by RT-PCR with HTBI primers. TCRdb ran MiXCR on the multiplex PCR reads and lists one entry per CDR3 protein. This sample has about 690,000 distinct CDR3 sequences; roughly 17% occur once, and the top ten carry roughly 16%. Sequencing input: blood. Receptor source: a man aged 50 or older with Graves' hyperthyroidism.

The chain recombines TRBV9 with TRBJ2-2; D possibly corresponds to TRBD1 (6 bases). The V and J ends lost 3 bases and 1 base respectively, with 16 bases between them. The V gene's germline CDR1 is SGDLS and CDR2 YYNGEE. The CDR3 extends over 17 amino acids. The CDR3 spells CASSGTRGGGNTGELFF. The CDR3, as DNA: TGTGCCAGCAGCGGAACCCGTGGGGGCGGGAACACCGGGGAGCTGTTTTTT. Drawing the rest from reference TRBV9 and TRBJ2-2, the complete variable domain is DSGVTQTPKHLITATGQRVTLRCSPRSGDLSVYWYQQSLDQGLQFLIQYYNGEERAKGNILERFSAQQFPDLHSELNLSSLELGDSALYFCASSGTRGGGNTGELFFGEGSRLTVL.

This clonotype was picked up many times. The gene calls are TRBV7-3 and TRBJ2-3, with D unresolved. The germline V gene has CDR1 SGHTA and CDR2 FQGTGA. CDR3 size: 14 residues. V was shortened by 4 bases and J by 0 bases, with 8 bases between the two germline ends. The CDR3 region is CASSSDSSTDTQYF. Written as DNA, the CDR3 is TGTGCCAGCAGCTCCGATTCTAGCACAGATACGCAGTATTTT.

This clonotype was seen a few times. V usage is TRBV7-6 and J usage is TRBJ2-1, with D uncertain. Germline V gene sequence: CDR1 SGHVS, CDR2 FNYEAQ. This CDR3 comprises 16 residues. Trimming shortened V by 1 base and J by 0 bases, and 10 bases separated the two germline ends. DNA for the CDR3: TGTGCCAGCAGCTTAGAGCTAGTCAGCTCCTACAATGAGCAGTTCTTC. Protein product: CASSLELVSSYNEQFF. Combining the CDR3 with reference TRBV7-6 and TRBJ2-1 gives the whole variable domain GAGVSQSPRYKVTKRGQDVALRCDPISGHVSLYWYRQALGQGPEFLTYFNYEAQQDKSGLPNDRFSAERPEGSISTLTIQRTEQRDSAMYRCASSLELVSSYNEQFFGPGTRLTVL.

This clonotype came up many times. This sequence joins TRBV6-2 or TRBV6-3 and TRBJ2-2; TRBD2 matches at 9 bases. The CDR3 length is 15 residues. V lost 2 bases, J lost 6 bases, and 4 bases stayed unmatched. CDR1 and CDR2 (germline): MNHEY, SVGEGT. CDR3 in amino acids: CASSYGTSGPGELFF. The CDR3 DNA sequence: TGTGCCAGCAGTTACGGCACTAGCGGGCCCGGGGAGCTGTTTTTT.

This clonotype was seen ten or more times. The chain has TRBV5-1 and TRBJ2-5, with 7 nucleotides matching TRBD2. The CDR3 is made up of 13 amino acids. Germline CDR1 reads SGHRS; CDR2 reads YFSETQ. J gave up 5 bases and V 3 bases, and 4 bases lay outside the gene matches. CDR3 in amino acids: CASSWASGETQYF. As DNA, the CDR3 is TGCGCCAGCAGCTGGGCTAGCGGCGAGACCCAGTACTTC.

This clonotype was seen at least ten times. J is TRBJ2-1 and V is TRBV20-1; D might be TRBD1 or TRBD2, each matching 5 bases. Trimming pared 5 bases from V and 3 bases from J, leaving 14 bases between. CDR3 length: 14 amino acids. Germline lookup yields CDR1 DFQATT and CDR2 SNEGSKA (reference sequence). CDR3 nucleotides: TGCAGTGCTGTACCGGGACCGCTCTACAATGAGCAGTTCTTC. It is translated as CSAVPGPLYNEQFF.

The table lists this clonotype with many counts. The rearrangement joins TRBV11-2 to TRBJ2-5; TRBD1 agrees at 11 bases. Germline trimming cut 5 bases from V and 5 bases from J; bases unmatched to any gene: 4. CDR1 is SGHAT and CDR2 is FQNNGV in the germline V gene. CDR3 length: 14 residues. CDR3 nucleotide sequence: TGTGCCAGCAGCCCAGGACAGGGGGCGGAGACCCAGTACTTC. Translating it yields CASSPGQGAETQYF.

The rearrangement links TRBV6-1 to TRBJ2-5; D is ambiguous. The CDR3 has 12 amino acids. Germline assignment: CDR1 MNHNS and CDR2 SASEGT. V was pared by 10 bases and J by 1 base, with 10 bases between. Here the CDR3 DNA reads TGTGCCACAAGGCGTGGCCAAGAGACCCAGTACTTC. Protein sequence: CATRRGQETQYF.

The rearrangement joins TRBV5-1 to TRBJ1-4, with 11 bases aligning to TRBD1. V shed 4 bases and J 7 bases; nucleotides not matched to a gene: 3. This CDR3 region has 14 residues. Germline assignment: CDR1 SGHRS and CDR2 YFSETQ. In DNA, the CDR3 is TGCGCCAGCAGCAGGGACAGGGGGTTTGAAAAACTGTTTTTT. Its translation is CASSRDRGFEKLFF. Together with reference TRBV5-1 and TRBJ1-4, the CDR3 gives the full variable domain: KAGVTQTPRYLIKTRGQQVTLSCSPISGHRSVSWYQQTPGQGLQFLFEYFSETQRNKGNFPGRFSGRQFSNSRSEMNVSTLELGDSALYLCASSRDRGFEKLFFGSGTQLSVL.

This clonotype has only a few counts. The chain couples TRBV10-3 to TRBJ1-2, with 7 bases that match TRBD1. This CDR3 spans 11 amino acids. Germline V gene data show CDR1 as ENHRY and CDR2 as SYGVKD. With V trimmed by 6 bases and J by 6 bases, 1 base remained unmatched. For the CDR3, the DNA is TGTGCCATCAGGCAGGGGGATGGCTACACCTTC. Protein: CAIRQGDGYTF.

There are many counts of this clonotype. The V and J genes are TRBV28 and TRBJ2-1; 8 bases map to TRBD2. V dropped 4 bases and J dropped 7; count of bases not matched to a gene: 15. The CDR3 spans 17 residues. Germline CDR1 MDHEN, CDR2 SYDVKM. The CDR3 loop is CASSSAGGSGSRNEQFF. The CDR3 DNA follows: TGTGCCAGCAGTTCCGCCGGTGGAAGCGGGAGTAGGAATGAGCAGTTCTTC.

In this sample, this clonotype turned up many times. This chain's CDR3 is CASRGAGNEQYF. CDR3 in DNA: TGTGCCAGCAGGGGAGCGGGAAACGAGCAGTACTTC. V is TRBV27 and J is TRBJ2-7; 7 nucleotides agree with TRBD2. In germline, CDR1 is MNHEY, CDR2 SMNVEV (reference sequence). V lost 6 bases to trimming and J lost 5 bases; unmatched junction nucleotides: 4. The length of the CDR3 is 12 residues.

The chain combines TRBV5-4 with TRBJ2-5; 7 positions match TRBD2. The CDR3 totals 13 residues. CDR1 is SGHNT and CDR2 is YYREEE in the germline V gene (reference sequence). V trimming: 4 bases; J trimming: 4 bases; junction bases outside the gene matches: 4. The CDR3 DNA reads TGTGCCAGCAGCATGGGACTATTAGAGACCCAGTACTTC. Its protein is CASSMGLLETQYF.

V usage is TRBV12-3 or TRBV12-4 and J usage is TRBJ2-5; D perhaps matches TRBD2 (5 bases). Trimming took off 8 bases at V and 14 bases at J, with 18 bases between the two ends. The CDR3 has 11 residues. The CDR3 is CASRYNGGLYF. CDR3 DNA sequence: TGTGCCAGCCGCTACAATGGCGGGTTATACTTC.

The chain uses TRBV29-1 and TRBJ2-2; 9 bases map to TRBD1. In germline, CDR1 is SQVTM, CDR2 ANQGSEA. The CDR3 loop spans 15 amino acids. The V segment lost 1 base and the J segment 5 bases; nucleotides outside the gene matches: 5. CDR3: CSVEVRGQGTGELFF. CDR3 in DNA: TGCAGCGTTGAAGTCCGGGGACAGGGAACCGGGGAGCTGTTTTTT.

As to this clonotype: A clone one base away is much larger, so this may be a read error. This CDR3 fails to terminate in the conserved phenylalanine or tryptophan, so it likely reflects a read error. The V and J genes are TRBV27 and TRBJ2-5; D unclear. V gave up 3 bases and J gave up 5 bases, with 16 bases separating them. The CDR3 length is 15 residues. Germline values: CDR1 MNHEY, CDR2 SMNVEV (reference sequence). The chain's CDR3 is CASSFSGSFSETQYL. The CDR3 nucleotides are TGTGCCAGCAGTTTTTCAGGCTCATTCTCTGAGACCCAGTACCTC.

There are a few counts of this clonotype. This chain uses TRBV19 with TRBJ1-2; D might be TRBD1 (5 bases). CDR3 size: 14 residues. Germline V CDR1 and CDR2: LNHDA, SQIVND (reference sequence). V was shortened by 7 bases and J by 0 bases, with 12 bases between the two germline ends. The CDR3 DNA reads as TGTGCCAGTACTACGGACAAACCTAACTATGGCTACACCTTC. Protein sequence: CASTTDKPNYGYTF.

This clonotype was seen at least ten times. V and J are TRBV27 and TRBJ2-7, with a weak D call TRBD2 (6 bases). Germline V gene lookup returns CDR1 MNHEY and CDR2 SMNVEV (reference sequence). The CDR3 runs to 14 residues. With 3 bases removed from V and 3 bases from J, the gap between germline ends came to 12 bases. In DNA, the CDR3 is TGTGCCAGCAGTTTCAGGCGGGACCGCTACGAGCAGTACTTC. Translating gives CASSFRRDRYEQYF.